The 24 T cell receptor beta chains below were found in one sample sequenced in a study of early T cells in non-severe SARS-CoV-2 infection. Each CDR3 protein is one row after TCRdb ran MiXCR on the 5' RACE reads. The data hold fewer than 65,000 distinct CDR3 sequences, with approximately 10% observed a single time. Source material: whole blood. The receptors come from an adult who was a healthcare worker with PCR-confirmed SARS-CoV-2 infection or an uninfected control (not recorded which).

This clonotype was counted many times. This chain joins TRBV25-1 and TRBJ1-1, with D maybe TRBD1 (6 bases). This CDR3 contains 13 residues. Germline V lookup: CDR1 MGHDK, CDR2 SYGVNS. V gave up 6 bases and J gave up 8 bases, with 16 bases separating them. CDR3 residues: CASRMGWTVEAFF. CDR3 DNA: TGTGCCAGCAGGATGGGTTGGACAGTAGAAGCTTTCTTT. Variable domain in full (rest from reference TRBV25-1 and TRBJ1-1): EADIYQTPRYLVIGTGKKITLECSQTMGHDKMYWYQQDPGMELHLIHYSYGVNSTEKGDLSSESTVSRIRTEHFPLTLESARPSHTSQYLCASRMGWTVEAFFGQGTRLTVV.

This clonotype was observed many times. The J gene is TRBJ2-2, the V gene TRBV4-1, with 8 nucleotides matching TRBD1. There are 13 residues in the CDR3. J gave up 6 bases and V 4 bases, and 1 base lay outside the gene matches. CDR1 is MGHRA, CDR2 YSYEKL, per germline. The CDR3 protein is CASSRTGPGELFF. CDR3 nucleotide sequence: TGCGCCAGCAGCCGGACAGGGCCCGGGGAGCTGTTTTTT.

This clonotype was seen many times. V and J are TRBV19 and TRBJ2-3; TRBD2 matches at 10 bases. Germline CDR1 LNHDA, CDR2 SQIVND (reference sequence). V was pared by 5 bases and J by 6 bases, with 5 bases of the junction left unmatched. CDR3 length: 14 residues. This chain's CDR3 is CASSPGTSADTQYF. Here the CDR3 DNA reads TGTGCCAGTAGTCCAGGGACTAGCGCTGATACGCAGTATTTT.

A few counts support this clonotype. CDR3 residues: CASSLRTGRGYYGYTF. CDR3 nucleotide sequence: TGTGCCAGCAGCCTACGGACAGGGAGAGGTTACTATGGCTACACCTTC. The genes are TRBV14 and TRBJ1-2, with 8 bases identical to TRBD1. CDR3 size: 16 residues. CDR1 is SGHDN and CDR2 is FVKESK in the germline V gene. Germline trimming cut 4 bases from V and 3 bases from J; bases unmatched to any gene: 10.

This clonotype has more than one count but fewer than ten. This sequence joins TRBV2 and TRBJ1-2; D unresolved. The CDR3 runs to 13 residues. Deletions cut 2 bases from V and 8 bases from J, with 12 bases between. Germline CDR1 and CDR2: SNHLY and FYNNEI. The CDR3 coding sequence is TGTGCCAGCAGTGAACGGCAGCCCTGGGGCTACACCTTC. Protein sequence: CASSERQPWGYTF. Looking up the rest from reference TRBV2 and TRBJ1-2 gives the full variable domain: EPEVTQTPSHQVTQMGQEVILRCVPISNHLYFYWYRQILGQKVEFLVSFYNNEISEKSEIFDDQFSVERPDGSNFTLKIRSTKLEDSAMYFCASSERQPWGYTFGSGTRLTVV.

This clonotype was found many times. The rearrangement joins TRBV9 to TRBJ1-1; D ambiguous. Trimming removed 0 bases from V and 1 base from J, with 7 bases in between. The CDR3 contains 14 residues. Germline lookup yields CDR1 SGDLS and CDR2 YYNGEE. This CDR3 reads CASSVGSGNTEAFF. For the CDR3, the DNA is TGTGCCAGCAGCGTAGGTTCGGGGAACACTGAAGCTTTCTTT.

This clonotype was observed at least ten times. V usage is TRBV27 and J usage is TRBJ2-5; TRBD1 aligns across 7 bases. Per germline, CDR1 MNHEY and CDR2 SMNVEV (reference sequence). V dropped 1 base and J dropped 1; count of bases not matched to a gene: 3. This CDR3 spans 15 amino acids. CDR3 DNA: TGTGCCAGCAGTTTATTACAGGGGATCCAAGAGACCCAGTACTTC. Encoded protein: CASSLLQGIQETQYF.

The table lists this clonotype with many counts. The chain links TRBV14 to TRBJ2-3, with no clear D. This CDR3 has 13 amino acids. The V gene lost 1 base and the J gene lost 6 bases, with 8 bases spanning the gap. Germline V gene data show CDR1 as SGHDN and CDR2 as FVKESK. As DNA, the CDR3 is TGTGCCAGCAGCCAAGTCTTATCTGATACGCAGTATTTT. Translation: CASSQVLSDTQYF.

The rearrangement joins TRBV4-1 to TRBJ2-7; D is perhaps TRBD1 (6 bases). CDR3 length: 15 residues. Germline V gene sequence: CDR1 MGHRA, CDR2 YSYEKL. Trimming shortened V by 1 base and J by 7 bases, and 17 bases separated the two germline ends. In DNA, the CDR3 is TGCGCCAGCAGCCAAGGGGGGCAGGTTTTTGAAGAGCAGTACTTC. It codes for CASSQGGQVFEEQYF.

The chain has TRBV12-3 or TRBV12-4 and TRBJ2-1; 7 nucleotides match TRBD2. After removal of 5 bases from V and 6 bases from J, the junction contained 4 bases not matched to a gene. There are 13 residues in the CDR3. The CDR3 coding sequence is TGTGCCAGCAGTGTACTAGCGACCAATGAGCAGTTCTTC. This codes for CASSVLATNEQFF.

This clonotype was seen ten or more times. This sequence joins TRBV12-3 or TRBV12-4 and TRBJ2-1; tentative D call: TRBD1 (6 bases). The CDR3 is 16 amino acids. With 6 bases removed from V and 8 bases from J, the gap between germline ends came to 23 bases. CDR3 sequence reads: CASSLQGGPLGDEQFF. In DNA, the CDR3 is TGTGCCAGCAGCCTACAGGGTGGGCCGTTGGGGGATGAGCAGTTCTTC.

This clonotype was picked up a small number of times. This rearrangement joins TRBV12-3 or TRBV12-4 to TRBJ2-3; the D is unclear. This CDR3 has 14 amino acids. V shed 7 bases and J shed 3 bases, with 14 bases lying between them. As DNA, the CDR3 is TGTGCCAGCACCCCAGAATTCCGAACAGATACGCAGTATTTT. Encoded protein: CASTPEFRTDTQYF.

This clonotype appeared many times. The J gene is TRBJ2-1, the V gene TRBV7-8; D is possibly TRBD2 (5 bases). Germline V lookup: CDR1 SGHVS, CDR2 FQNEAQ. The CDR3 has 13 residues. Deletions cut 4 bases from V and 8 bases from J, with 12 bases between. Here the CDR3 reads CASSWNGVDEQFF. In nucleotides, the CDR3 is TGTGCCAGCAGCTGGAACGGGGTCGATGAGCAGTTCTTC.

At least ten counts were recorded for this clonotype. J is TRBJ1-6 and V is TRBV7-6, with D perhaps matching TRBD1 (6 bases). CDR1 is SGHVS and CDR2 is FNYEAQ in the germline V gene. V was clipped by 2 bases and J by 7 bases, with 12 bases between them. The CDR3 has 15 residues. This CDR3 reads CASSLSGGRNSPLHF. CDR3 bases: TGTGCCAGCAGCTTAAGCGGGGGGCGGAATTCACCCCTCCACTTT.

The table lists this clonotype with a few counts. The genes are TRBV20-1 and TRBJ2-3; 9 bases agree with TRBD2. Germline CDR1 reads DFQATT; CDR2 reads SNEGSKA (reference sequence). The V gene end was trimmed by 5 bases and the J gene end by 2 bases; junction bases not matched to a gene: 11. This CDR3 has 16 amino acids. The CDR3 coding sequence is TGCAGTGCTGGGACGGGAGCGGGGGGCCTCACAGATACGCAGTATTTT. Protein sequence: CSAGTGAGGLTDTQYF.

This clonotype appeared a few times. The chain recombines TRBV20-1 with TRBJ1-2; D is ambiguous. The ends were cut back, 0 bases at V and 0 bases at J, with 11 bases in the middle. Germline CDR1 reads DFQATT; CDR2 reads SNEGSKA (reference sequence). The CDR3 runs to 15 residues. Here the CDR3 DNA reads TGCAGTGCTAGAGATCTACTGGGTTCTAACTATGGCTACACCTTC. This encodes CSARDLLGSNYGYTF.

The chain employs TRBV3-1 and TRBJ1-1; no clear D. CDR3 length equals 11 residues. From germline, CDR1 is LGHDT and CDR2 YNNKEL (reference sequence). The germline V and J ends were trimmed by 1 base and 6 bases, with 3 bases remaining between them. The CDR3 spells CASSQVAEAFF. In DNA form, the CDR3 reads TGTGCCAGCAGCCAAGTCGCTGAAGCTTTCTTT.

This clonotype was counted at least ten times. The chain employs TRBV7-8 and TRBJ1-4; D call uncertain. Trimming left V 6 bases short and J 4 bases short, with 9 bases between. The CDR3 spans 13 residues. Germline V gene lookup returns CDR1 SGHVS and CDR2 FQNEAQ. The CDR3 sequence: CASRRDVNEKLFF. CDR3 DNA: TGTGCCAGCAGGCGGGATGTTAATGAAAAACTGTTTTTT. Full variable domain (outside the CDR3, taken from reference TRBV7-8 and TRBJ1-4): GAGVSQSPRYKVAKRGQDVALRCDPISGHVSLFWYQQALGQGPEFLTYFQNEAQLDKSGLPSDRFFAERPEGSVSTLKIQRTQQEDSAVYLCASRRDVNEKLFFGSGTQLSVL.

This clonotype was seen only a few times. The chain couples TRBV30 to TRBJ2-5; D possibly corresponds to TRBD1 (6 bases). Germline CDR1 GTSNPN, CDR2 SVGIG (reference sequence). CDR3 length: 11 amino acids. V lost 7 bases to trimming and J lost 4 bases, with 10 bases between them. DNA for the CDR3: TGTGCCTTTTCGGACAGAGAGACCCAGTACTTC. Translated, it gives CAFSDRETQYF.

This clonotype has just a few counts. The chain joins TRBV2 to TRBJ1-1; D not certain. In germline, CDR1 is SNHLY, CDR2 FYNNEI. V lost 4 bases and J lost 0, with 9 bases in between. The length of the CDR3 is 14 residues. This CDR3 reads CASSGGALNTEAFF. In nucleotides, the CDR3 is TGTGCCAGCAGTGGGGGAGCTTTGAACACTGAAGCTTTCTTT.

This clonotype appeared many times. The chain couples TRBV2 to TRBJ1-5; TRBD1 matches at 9 bases. V lost 1 base to trimming and J lost 11 bases; unmatched junction nucleotides: 6. The germline V gene encodes CDR1 SNHLY and CDR2 FYNNEI. The CDR3 spans 14 residues. This chain's CDR3 is CASSEESGTGTQHF. The CDR3 DNA is TGTGCCAGCAGTGAAGAGTCCGGGACAGGGACCCAGCATTTT.

This clonotype was seen more than once but under ten times. V gene TRBV6-6 combines with J gene TRBJ2-7, with D possibly being TRBD1 (5 bases). In germline, CDR1 is MNHNY, CDR2 SVGAGI (reference sequence). The CDR3 has 16 amino acids. V lost 5 bases, J lost 6 bases, and 23 bases lay in between. CDR3 in amino acids: CASSRPGGQGSGEQYF. DNA for the CDR3: TGTGCCAGCAGTCGCCCCGGTGGCCAGGGTTCGGGCGAGCAGTACTTC.

There are many counts of this clonotype. The chain recombines TRBV7-9 with TRBJ2-2; TRBD2 might be the D (5 bases). From germline, CDR1 is SEHNR and CDR2 FQNEAQ (reference sequence). Between the trimmed V and J ends, which lost 3 bases and 7 bases, there was a span of 6 bases. CDR3 length: 12 amino acids. CDR3 region: CASSFGDGELFF. For the CDR3, the DNA is TGTGCCAGCAGCTTCGGGGACGGGGAGCTGTTTTTT.

The table lists this clonotype with a few counts. This chain connects TRBV7-9 to TRBJ2-1; maybe TRBD2 (6 bases). The CDR3 is 16 residues long. V was cut by 5 bases and J by 4 bases, with 18 bases left in between. Germline CDR1 reads SEHNR; CDR2 reads FQNEAQ (reference sequence). Here the CDR3 DNA reads TGTGCCAGCAGCCCTATTGGGACTCTGTTATACAATGAGCAGTTCTTC. It specifies CASSPIGTLLYNEQFF.